This TCR beta chain appears in the sequencing data of a study of response to subunit inactivated influenza vaccine. Study-wide points: With each seasonal influenza vaccination, the authors suggested, few new T cells are recruited.

Germline V gene sequence: CDR1 SGHTA, CDR2 FQGNSA. The CDR3 sequence is 13 residues long. TCRdb used MiXCR to reprocess the RT-PCR reads, holding one entry per CDR3 protein. The profile shows over 650,000 distinct CDR3 sequences, approximately 18% of them singletons. Of note for this clonotype: Its specificity is not known. Germline is not matched at one junction end, which may reflect a read error.

The sequence was obtained from a man aged 45 to 65 who received an inactivated influenza vaccine. The chain employs TRBV7-2 and TRBJ2-7, with a weak D call TRBD1 (5 bases). The material sequenced was PBMCs from blood, taken about 5 days after vaccination. The CDR3 nucleotides are TGTGCCAGCAGCCTCTACAGGTTCCACGAGCAGCACTTC. Its translation is CASSLYRFHEQHF. Filled out from reference TRBV7-2 and TRBJ2-7, the complete variable domain reads GAGVSQSPSNKVTEKGKDVELRCDPISGHTALYWYRQSLGQGLEFLIYFQGNSAPDKSGLPSDRFSAERTGGSVSTLTIQRTQQEDSAVYLCASSLYRFHEQHFGPGTRLTVT.